Presented here are 2 T cell receptor beta chains from one specimen sequenced in a study of CD8 T cells in ankylosing spondylitis. In TCRdb, the 5' RACE reads were re-called with MiXCR into one record per CDR3 protein. The sample shows roughly 180,000 distinct CDR3 sequences, 9.5% to 15% of them seen only once. Input material: blood, either unsorted or a sorted T cell fraction (not recorded which). The receptors shown here come from a male donor with ankylosing spondylitis or in good health (not recorded which).

This clonotype was seen more than once but under ten times. V usage is TRBV19 and J usage is TRBJ2-7; D might be TRBD1 or TRBD2, each matching 5 bases. This CDR3 comprises 13 residues. V lost 6 bases, J lost 3 bases, and 12 bases lay in between. CDR1 LNHDA and CDR2 SQIVND come from the germline V gene (reference sequence). CDR3 residues: CASSPGTRYEQYF. In DNA, the CDR3 is TGTGCCAGTAGCCCCGGGACCCGCTACGAGCAGTACTTC.

The V and J genes are TRBV7-9 and TRBJ2-5, with no clear D. The CDR3 has 15 residues. Deletions cut 5 bases from V and 2 bases from J, with 15 bases between. Looked up from germline, CDR1 is SEHNR and CDR2 is FQNEAQ (reference sequence). The CDR3 reads CASSAPSGFQETQYF. In DNA form, the CDR3 reads TGTGCCAGCAGCGCACCCTCGGGCTTTCAAGAGACCCAGTACTTC.